This T cell receptor beta chain was captured by sequencing in a study of B cell selection in AIRE deficiency. Study-wide results and caveats: TCRbeta-only data showed 36.6% of shared healthy Treg sequences in healthy Tconv.

Notes on this clone: The antigen remains undetermined.

Regulatory T cells were sorted as CD4+CD25hiCD127low/negative cells. The assay was immunoSEQ multiplex PCR, and TCRdb's table has in-frame clones only and misses some. The repertoire includes about 22,000 clones, about 90% of them detected once, and more than 1.3% sits in the top ten. The germline V and J ends were trimmed by 2 bases and 2 bases, with 13 bases remaining between them. Germline lookup yields CDR1 LNHNV and CDR2 YYDKDF (reference sequence). The CDR3 is 16 amino acids. The TCR was taken from a human donor in good health. The sample was CD4+CD25+ Tregs sorted from PBMCs. The V and J genes are TRBV15 and TRBJ1-3; D is perhaps TRBD1 (5 bases). The CDR3 bases are TGTGCCACCAGCAGATGGCCGCGGGGGGCTGGAAACACCATATATTTT. As protein: CATSRWPRGAGNTIYF. Variable domain in full (rest from reference TRBV15 and TRBJ1-3): DAMVIQNPRYQVTQFGKPVTLSCSQTLNHNVMYWYQQKSSQAPKLLFHYYDKDFNNEADTPDNFQSRRPNTSFCFLDIRSPGLGDTAMYLCATSRWPRGAGNTIYFGEGSWLTVV.